The clone carrying this T cell receptor (beta chain) has only one observation. The data stem from a study of cytomegalovirus exposure and HLA in healthy donors. CDR3 length: 21 amino acids. In germline, CDR1 is SGHRS, CDR2 YFSETQ. V shed 2 bases, J shed 1 base, and the junction held 17 bases outside the gene matches. It was with 60 Vbeta and 13 Jbeta primers that the PCR ran. Only in-frame clones appear in the TCRdb table, and some are missing; sequencing was by immunoSEQ multiplex PCR. The sample includes more than 150,000 clones, 75% to 90% of them seen just once. This receptor was taken from a woman younger than 35 in good health and CMV-seronegative. The sample was PBMCs. V usage is TRBV5-1 and J usage is TRBJ1-3, with 11 bases fitting TRBD1. Written as DNA, the CDR3 is TGCGCCAGCAGCTTAAGCCCTGGAGTAGCCGGACAGGGGGCATCTGGAAACACCATATATTTT. Amino acid sequence: CASSLSPGVAGQGASGNTIYF.